What follows are 29 T cell receptor beta chains derived from one specimen sequenced in a study of graft-versus-host responses after intestinal transplantation. Their specific antigens are unknown. Profiling relied on immunoSEQ multiplex PCR, and the TCRdb table lists in-frame clones only, not all of them. The sample holds 150,000 or so clones, about nine tenths seen once. This specimen consisted of unstimulated CD4+ T cells sorted from spleen or lymph node cells, obtained before intestinal transplant. These receptors originate from a human donor who received an intestinal transplant.

In the case of this clone: Other nucleotide sequences in the sample specify the same CDR3. The chain carries TRBV9 and TRBJ2-7, with D unclear. The CDR3 extends over 12 amino acids. V dropped 2 bases and J dropped 6 bases, with 9 bases sitting between them. Germline V CDR1 and CDR2: SGDLS, YYNGEE. CDR3 sequence: CASSVGLGEQYF. DNA for the CDR3: TGTGCCAGCAGCGTCGGTCTCGGCGAGCAGTACTTC.

V usage is TRBV6-6 and J usage is TRBJ2-7; TRBD2 matches 8 bases. The V and J ends lost 5 bases and 2 bases, in that order; junction bases with no gene match: 5. The CDR3 runs to 14 residues. CDR1 is MNHNY, CDR2 SVGAGI, per germline (reference sequence). CDR3 in amino acids: CASSVTSGTYEQYF. For the CDR3, the DNA is TGTGCCAGCAGTGTTACTAGCGGCACCTACGAGCAGTACTTC.

This chain links TRBV4-1 with TRBJ1-2, with 9 bases matching TRBD1. The ends lost 6 bases at V and 3 bases at J; junction bases unmatched: 8. The germline CDR1 and CDR2 sequences are MGHRA and YSYEKL. The CDR3 runs to 15 residues. The CDR3 is CASRIGQGKDYGYTF. CDR3 coding DNA: TGCGCCAGCAGGATCGGACAGGGGAAAGACTATGGCTACACCTTC.

The chain carries TRBV2 and TRBJ2-7; 8 bases line up with TRBD2. CDR3 length equals 15 residues. Trimming took 6 bases from V and 0 from J; bases not matched to a gene: 7. CDR1 is SNHLY and CDR2 is FYNNEI in the germline V gene. CDR3 amino acids: CASREAAGVSYEQYF. In DNA form, the CDR3 reads TGTGCCAGCAGGGAGGCAGCGGGAGTCTCCTACGAGCAGTACTTC.

The chain recombines TRBV28 with TRBJ2-7; TRBD1 matches at 7 bases. CDR1 and CDR2 (germline): MDHEN, SYDVKM. The length of the CDR3 is 14 residues. With V trimmed by 3 bases and J by 2 bases, 4 bases remained unmatched. DNA of the CDR3: TGTGCCAGCAGTTTTAATCAGGGGGCCTACGAGCAGTACTTC. As protein: CASSFNQGAYEQYF.

This clone was picked up one time. This chain uses TRBV7-2 with TRBJ2-1; D is undetermined. The V end was cut by 1 base, the J end by 10 bases, with 14 bases between. Per germline, CDR1 SGHTA and CDR2 FQGNSA. This CDR3 is 14 amino acids long. CDR3 sequence: CASSLEPRQREQFF. The DNA for the CDR3 is TGTGCCAGCAGCTTAGAACCTCGTCAAAGGGAGCAGTTCTTC.

The V call is TRBV5-1, the J call TRBJ2-7; 11 bases align to TRBD2. In germline, CDR1 is SGHRS, CDR2 YFSETQ. After removal of 4 bases from V and 5 bases from J, the junction contained 8 bases not matched to a gene. The CDR3 totals 15 residues. CDR3 coding DNA: TGCGCCAGCAGCCTGACAACTAGCGGGAGTAACGAGCAGTACTTC. It specifies CASSLTTSGSNEQYF.

The genes are TRBV18 and TRBJ2-7; tentative D call: TRBD1 (6 bases). Between the trimmed V and J ends, which lost 5 bases and 2 bases, there was a span of 22 bases. The length of the CDR3 is 17 residues. The germline CDR1 and CDR2 sequences are KGHSH and LQKENI. The CDR3 here is CASSDLPPGHLPYEQYF. DNA for the CDR3: TGTGCCAGCTCAGACCTCCCCCCGGGACATCTCCCCTACGAGCAGTACTTC.

The V call is TRBV10-1, the J call TRBJ2-1, with a weak D call TRBD2 (5 bases). The CDR3 spans 15 residues. Trimming cost V 3 bases and J 5 bases, with 14 bases left between them. Germline V lookup: CDR1 WNHNN, CDR2 SYGVQD (reference sequence). The CDR3 sequence is CASSESSRSDNEQFF. The CDR3 bases are TGCGCCAGCAGTGAATCTAGCCGAAGCGACAATGAGCAGTTCTTC.

The chain employs TRBV27 and TRBJ2-7; D perhaps matches TRBD1 (5 bases). V shed 2 bases and J shed 2 bases, with 10 bases lying between them. CDR1 is MNHEY, CDR2 SMNVEV, per germline (reference sequence). The CDR3 has 14 residues. This CDR3 reads CASSLAGLAYEQYF. As DNA, the CDR3 is TGTGCCAGCAGTTTAGCAGGGCTCGCCTACGAGCAGTACTTC.

This clone was detected only once. The chain couples TRBV28 to TRBJ1-5, with D unclear. Germline CDR1 MDHEN, CDR2 SYDVKM. The V end was cut by 6 bases, the J end by 0 bases, with 15 bases between. The CDR3 length is 16 residues. The CDR3 loop reads CASRPAGSHSNQPQHF. The DNA for the CDR3 is TGTGCCAGCAGACCAGCGGGGAGCCATAGCAATCAGCCCCAGCATTTT.

The gene calls are TRBV14 and TRBJ2-1; the D gene is possibly TRBD1 (6 bases). CDR1 is SGHDN and CDR2 is FVKESK in the germline V gene. Trimming took 4 bases from V and 1 from J, leaving 11 bases between them. The CDR3 contains 15 residues. DNA for the CDR3: TGTGCCAGCAGCCCTATAGGGGGATCCTACAATGAGCAGTTCTTC. This encodes CASSPIGGSYNEQFF.

The V call is TRBV7-8, the J call TRBJ1-4; 8 nucleotides align to TRBD1. The CDR3 loop spans 17 amino acids. Germline-derived CDR1 and CDR2 are SGHVS and FQNEAQ. J gave up 3 bases and V 5 bases, and 11 bases lay outside the gene matches. The CDR3 spells CASSLPQGAGANEKLFF. Here the CDR3 DNA reads TGTGCCAGCAGCCTACCGCAGGGGGCGGGAGCTAATGAAAAACTGTTTTTT.

CDR3 nucleotides: TGTGCCAGCAGCTCGGGACTAGCGAGGGAGACCCAGTACTTC. It is translated as CASSSGLARETQYF. The chain carries TRBV9 and TRBJ2-5; TRBD2 aligns across 10 bases. The V and J ends lost 4 bases and 5 bases, in that order; junction bases with no gene match: 5. Germline V gives CDR1 SGDLS, CDR2 YYNGEE. The CDR3 consists of 14 residues.

To note about this clone: Other DNA sequences from this sample encode an identical CDR3 as well. The chain is built from TRBV15 and TRBJ1-2; 8 bases fit TRBD1. Germline loops: CDR1 LNHNV, CDR2 YYDKDF (reference sequence). J lost 0 bases, V lost 5 bases, and 14 bases had no gene match. The CDR3 spans 18 residues. CDR3 in DNA: TGTGCCACCAGCGCAAACAGGGGGACAAGAGAAGCTAACTATGGCTACACCTTC. It codes for CATSANRGTREANYGYTF. Full variable domain (missing parts from reference TRBV15 and TRBJ1-2): DAMVIQNPRYQVTQFGKPVTLSCSQTLNHNVMYWYQQKSSQAPKLLFHYYDKDFNNEADTPDNFQSRRPNTSFCFLDIRSPGLGDTAMYLCATSANRGTREANYGYTFGSGTRLTVV.

The J gene is TRBJ2-7, the V gene TRBV9; D is possibly TRBD2 (7 bases). CDR1 is SGDLS, CDR2 YYNGEE, per germline. This CDR3 is 17 amino acids long. With 3 bases removed from V and 2 bases from J, the gap between germline ends came to 21 bases. The CDR3 bases are TGTGCCAGCAGCGAGCATCCCTCAGGGGAGGGGACCTACGAGCAGTACTTC. Translated: CASSEHPSGEGTYEQYF.

The chain carries TRBV15 and TRBJ1-1; D not certain. V lost 0 bases to trimming and J lost 5 bases, with 13 bases between them. CDR3 length: 15 residues. Germline V CDR1 and CDR2: LNHNV, YYDKDF (reference sequence). The CDR3 coding sequence is TGTGCCACCAGCAGAGATCGGCTAGGGAGAACTGAAGCTTTCTTT. This gives the protein CATSRDRLGRTEAFF.

Concerning this clone: One end of the junction does not line up with germline, which may come from a read error. V is TRBV28 and J is TRBJ2-7; tentatively, D is TRBD2 (5 bases). This CDR3 is built from 13 residues. The V gene's germline CDR1 is MDHEN and CDR2 SYDVKM. The CDR3 here is CASSLEGSYGQYF. The CDR3 nucleotides are TGTGCCAGCAGTTTAGAGGGTTCCTACGGGCAGTACTTC.

V gene TRBV4-2 combines with J gene TRBJ2-1; 10 nucleotides align to TRBD2. V was pared by 0 bases and J by 4 bases, with 6 bases of the junction left unmatched. This CDR3 region has 17 residues. Germline values: CDR1 LGHNA, CDR2 YNFKEQ. The CDR3 loop reads CASSQEEAGGLYNEQFF. The CDR3 DNA reads TGTGCCAGCAGCCAAGAAGAAGCGGGAGGGCTTTACAATGAGCAGTTCTTC.

CDR3 region: CASSPDRVTGELFF. The CDR3 nucleotides read TGTGCCAGCAGCCCTGACAGGGTCACCGGGGAGCTGTTTTTT. This chain connects TRBV7-3 to TRBJ2-2, with 7 bases lining up with TRBD1. From germline, CDR1 is SGHTA and CDR2 FQGTGA. The CDR3 loop spans 14 amino acids. V lost 5 bases, J lost 4 bases, and 4 bases stayed unmatched.

The V and J genes are TRBV28 and TRBJ2-7, with D uncertain. The CDR3 has 17 amino acids. The germline V and J ends were trimmed by 5 bases and 0 bases, with 20 bases remaining between them. Germline V gives CDR1 MDHEN, CDR2 SYDVKM. The CDR3 DNA sequence: TGTGCCAGCAGTCGAAATCCGAGACTTCGGAGCTCCTACGAGCAGTACTTC. The encoded protein is CASSRNPRLRSSYEQYF.

The chain recombines TRBV27 with TRBJ2-4; D is perhaps TRBD1 or TRBD2 (5 bases each). The CDR3 length is 16 residues. Trimming took 10 bases from V and 1 from J, leaving 20 bases between them. CDR1 MNHEY and CDR2 SMNVEV come from the germline V gene (reference sequence). CDR3 nucleotides: TGTGCCACCAAACCTGAGGGGAGTACGGCCAAAAACATTCAGTACTTC. Its protein product is CATKPEGSTAKNIQYF.

The rearrangement joins TRBV5-1 to TRBJ2-3; 10 nucleotides match TRBD2. There are 17 residues in the CDR3. Germline values: CDR1 SGHRS, CDR2 YFSETQ. Trimming removed 1 base from V and 5 bases from J; junction bases left unmatched: 10. CDR3 nucleotides: TGCGCCAGCAGCTTGTTACGGGGGACTAGCGTTGGAGATACGCAGTATTTT. Amino acid sequence: CASSLLRGTSVGDTQYF.

The V call is TRBV6-4, the J call TRBJ1-5; TRBD1 aligns across 9 bases. The CDR3 has 17 residues. After removal of 1 base from V and 4 bases from J, the junction contained 8 bases not matched to a gene. Germline-derived CDR1 and CDR2 are MRHNA and SNTAGT. DNA for the CDR3: TGTGCCAGCAGTGACTTTTTTCCGGGACAGGGAAATCAGCCCCAGCATTTT. Protein sequence: CASSDFFPGQGNQPQHF.

The rearrangement uses TRBV7-7 and TRBJ2-2; D tentatively reads TRBD1 or TRBD2 (5 bases each). The CDR3 totals 13 residues. The V end lost 6 bases, the J end lost 5 bases, and 10 bases lay between the germline ends. CDR1 SSHAT and CDR2 FNYEAQ come from the germline V gene (reference sequence). The CDR3 DNA sequence: TGTGCCAGCAGTTTTGGGGGAACCGGGGAGCTGTTTTTT. It yields the protein CASSFGGTGELFF.

The rearrangement joins TRBV18 to TRBJ2-1; 7 nucleotides agree with TRBD2. Germline V gene lookup returns CDR1 KGHSH and CDR2 LQKENI. The V segment lost 4 bases and the J segment 0 bases; nucleotides outside the gene matches: 6. The CDR3 runs 16 residues. This CDR3 reads CASSLEAGASYNEQFF. In DNA, the CDR3 is TGTGCCAGCTCACTCGAGGCGGGAGCCTCCTACAATGAGCAGTTCTTC.

V is TRBV18 and J is TRBJ2-2, with D possibly TRBD1 on 5 matching bases. Germline CDR1 KGHSH, CDR2 LQKENI. The CDR3 runs to 13 residues. The V end was cut by 4 bases, the J end by 4 bases, with 7 bases between. CDR3 sequence: CASSQGSTGELFF. In DNA form, the CDR3 reads TGTGCCAGCTCACAGGGGTCCACCGGGGAGCTGTTTTTT.

As concerns this clone: The junction does not match germline at one end; this may be a read error. CDR3 sequence (DNA): TGTGCCGGCAGCCAAGATCGGTTAGCGGGAGTGAGTTGGGACACCTACGAGCAGTACTTC. Translated, it gives CAGSQDRLAGVSWDTYEQYF. This chain uses TRBV14 with TRBJ2-7, with 9 bases aligning to TRBD2. The germline gives CDR1 SGHDN, CDR2 FVKESK. CDR3 length equals 20 residues.

The chain is built from TRBV28 and TRBJ2-3; 9 positions agree with TRBD1. J lost 4 bases, V lost 1 base, and 3 bases had no gene match. The CDR3 consists of 15 residues. Germline CDR1 reads MDHEN; CDR2 reads SYDVKM. Written as DNA, the CDR3 is TGTGCCAGCAGTTTATTTCGACAGGGGGCAGATACGCAGTATTTT. Its protein is CASSLFRQGADTQYF.